The clone carrying this TCR beta chain has only a few counts. Antigen specificity is unknown. The data stem from a study of T-cell memory formation after mild COVID-19. Turning to the study itself: The study found TCR clusters largely donor specific. Broader study findings: Day 15 to 85 contractors were CD4/CD8 balanced; later expanders leaned CD4+. SARS-CoV-2 specificity of second-wave clones peaking day 37 was unconfirmed.

TCRdb independently ran MiXCR on the 5' RACE reads; one entry per CDR3 protein. The sample contains a few hundred thousand distinct CDR3 sequences, 20% to 30% of which appear only once. Germline assignment: CDR1 ENHRY and CDR2 SYGVKD. This CDR3 has 23 residues. V lost 4 bases and J lost 0; bases outside the gene matches: 23. What was sequenced was PBMCs or a T cell subset sorted from them (not recorded which). The source of this sequence is an adult woman who had mild COVID-19 (a few samples of this study predate the infection). Cell type and time point are not known. The V gene is TRBV10-3, the J gene TRBJ2-1; 11 bases align to TRBD2. This CDR3 is CAISARTVIPGLAVHSSYNEQFF. DNA for the CDR3: TGTGCCATCAGTGCTCGGACAGTAATCCCGGGACTAGCGGTTCATAGCTCCTACAATGAGCAGTTCTTC.